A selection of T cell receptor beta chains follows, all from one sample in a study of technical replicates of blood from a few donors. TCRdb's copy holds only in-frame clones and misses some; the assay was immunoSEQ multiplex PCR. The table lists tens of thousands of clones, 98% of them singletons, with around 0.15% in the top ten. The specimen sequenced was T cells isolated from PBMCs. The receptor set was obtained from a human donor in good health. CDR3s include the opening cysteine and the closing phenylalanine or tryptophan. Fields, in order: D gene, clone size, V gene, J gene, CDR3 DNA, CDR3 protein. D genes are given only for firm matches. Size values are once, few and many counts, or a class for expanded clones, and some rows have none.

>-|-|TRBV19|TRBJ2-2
TGTGCCAGTAGTATCTGGCTCTCAAACACCGGGGAGCTGTTTTTT
CASSIWLSNTGELFF
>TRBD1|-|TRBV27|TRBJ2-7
TGTGCCAGCAGCGTACAGGGGGCCTACGAGCAGTACTTC
CASSVQGAYEQYF
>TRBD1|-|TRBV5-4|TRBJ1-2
TGTGCCAGCAGCTTGGTTGGGACAGGGCTTGGCTACACCTTC
CASSLVGTGLGYTF
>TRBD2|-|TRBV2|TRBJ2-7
TGTGCCAGCAGTGAAGATCCTAGCGGGAGAGCCAACTACGAGCAGTACTTC
CASSEDPSGRANYEQYF
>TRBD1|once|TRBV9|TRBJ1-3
TGTGCCAGCAGTTTAGAGGGGGCGATCTCTGGAAACACCATATATTTT
CASSLEGAISGNTIYF
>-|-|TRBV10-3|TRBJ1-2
TGTGCCATCAGTGAGCCCGGTCTCAGGGTTGGGGGCTACACCTTC
CAISEPGLRVGGYTF
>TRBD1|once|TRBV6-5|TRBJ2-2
TGTGCCAGCAGTTACTGGGACAGGTTTGCCGGGGAGCTGTTTTTT
CASSYWDRFAGELFF
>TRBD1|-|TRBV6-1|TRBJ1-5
TGTGCCAGCAGTGGCCCACAGGGGAGCCCATATAGCAATCAGCCCCAGCATTTT
CASSGPQGSPYSNQPQHF
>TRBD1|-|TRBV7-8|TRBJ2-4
TGTGCCAGCAGCTTAACGAGGGACAGCAAAAACATTCAGTACTTC
CASSLTRDSKNIQYF
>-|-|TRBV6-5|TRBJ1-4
TGTGCCAGCAGTTACTCGTTCGCAACTAATGAAAAACTGTTTTTT
CASSYSFATNEKLFF
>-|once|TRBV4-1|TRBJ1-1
TGCGCCAGCAGCCCCAGCGGTTTTACTGAAGCTTTCTTT
CASSPSGFTEAFF
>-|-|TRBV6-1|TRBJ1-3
TGTGCCAGCAGTGAAGAGTGGGCCCCCTCTGGAAACACCATATATTTT
CASSEEWAPSGNTIYF
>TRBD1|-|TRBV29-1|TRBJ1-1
TGCAGCGTTTTCCCGGGACAGGGTTACACTGAAGCTTTCTTT
CSVFPGQGYTEAFF
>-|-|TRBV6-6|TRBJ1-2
TGTGCCAGCAGTAACGACAGGCTTTATGGCTACACCTTC
CASSNDRLYGYTF
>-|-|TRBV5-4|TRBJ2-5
TGTGCCAGCAGTTCCCAGGAGGTGCACCGGGAGACCCAGTACTTC
CASSSQEVHRETQYF
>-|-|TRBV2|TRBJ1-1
TGTGCCAGCAGTGAACAGGGTGTGAACACTGAAGCTTTCTTT
CASSEQGVNTEAFF
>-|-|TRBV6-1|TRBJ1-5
TGTGCCAGCAGTGCGGTTTACGGCAATCAGCCCCAGCATTTT
CASSAVYGNQPQHF
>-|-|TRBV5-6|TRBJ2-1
TGTGCCAGCAGCTTGGGACTAGTTGTTGAGCAGTTCTTC
CASSLGLVVEQFF
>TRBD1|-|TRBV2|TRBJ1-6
TGTGCCAGCAGCCCCTCAGGGGGATCACCCCTCCACTTT
CASSPSGGSPLHF
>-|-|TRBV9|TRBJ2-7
TGTGCCAGCAGCCCTCCCGCAGGGACTCTTGCCTACGAGCAGTACTTC
CASSPPAGTLAYEQYF
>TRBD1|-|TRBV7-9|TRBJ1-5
TGTGCCAGCAGCTTATACAGGGGCTACAATCAGCCCCAGCATTTT
CASSLYRGYNQPQHF
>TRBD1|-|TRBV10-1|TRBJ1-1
TGCGCCAGCAGCGGCCCGGGACAGGGCCCCACTGAAGCTTTCTTT
CASSGPGQGPTEAFF
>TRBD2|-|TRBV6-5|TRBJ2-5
TGTGCCAGCAGTTACCAACTAGCGGGGGTGGAGACCCAGTACTTC
CASSYQLAGVETQYF
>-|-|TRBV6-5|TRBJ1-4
TGTGCCAGCAGTTACAACCCAGGGGCAGCTAATGAAAAACTGTTTTTT
CASSYNPGAANEKLFF
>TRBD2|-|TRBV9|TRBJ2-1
TGTGCCAGCAGCGTACGCGGGGGGGCGAACAATGAGCAGTTCTTC
CASSVRGGANNEQFF
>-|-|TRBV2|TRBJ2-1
TGTGCCAGCAAAGGCAGGGACAATGAGCAGTTCTTC
CASKGRDNEQFF
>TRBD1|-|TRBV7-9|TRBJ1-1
TGTGCCAGCAGCGTAAGACAGGGGGCCATCATGAACACTGAAGCTTTCTTT
CASSVRQGAIMNTEAFF
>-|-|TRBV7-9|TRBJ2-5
TGTGCCAGCAGCTCTCAGGGAGGCGAGACCCAGTACTTC
CASSSQGGETQYF
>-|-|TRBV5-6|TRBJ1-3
TGTGCCAGCAGCGGAGGGTATTTAACCCGAAACACCATATATTTT
CASSGGYLTRNTIYF
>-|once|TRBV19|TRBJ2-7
TGTGCCAGTAGTATAGCGGTCCAAACCTACGAGCAGTACTTC
CASSIAVQTYEQYF
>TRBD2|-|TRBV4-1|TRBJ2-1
TGCGCCAGCAGCCAGACCGGACTAGCTATAGATGAGCAGTTCTTC
CASSQTGLAIDEQFF
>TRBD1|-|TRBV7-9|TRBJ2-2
TGTGCCAGCAGCCCATCCTTGGACAGGGGAGACACCGGGGAGCTGTTTTTT
CASSPSLDRGDTGELFF
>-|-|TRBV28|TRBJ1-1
TGTGCCAGTGAAGGGGAGGGCCCAAACACTGAAGCTTTCTTT
CASEGEGPNTEAFF
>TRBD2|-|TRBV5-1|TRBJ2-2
TGCGCCAGCAGCCTGATAAATTTACTAGCGGGGGGGGCGAACACCGGGGAGCTGTTTTTT
CASSLINLLAGGANTGELFF
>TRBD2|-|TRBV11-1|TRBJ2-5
TGTGCCAGCAGCTTCTCCGGGGGGTTACAAGAGACCCAGTACTTC
CASSFSGGLQETQYF
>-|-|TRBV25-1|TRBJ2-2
TGTGCCAGCAGCCCTGGGGCTGCCGGGGAGCTGTTTTTT
CASSPGAAGELFF
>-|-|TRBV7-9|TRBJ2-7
TGTGCCAGCAGCTTTACTCCTGGGGGCCCTTCGGACGAGCAGTACTTC
CASSFTPGGPSDEQYF
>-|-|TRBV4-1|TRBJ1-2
TGCGCCAGCAGCCAAGATCCGTTTAACTATGGCTACACCTTC
CASSQDPFNYGYTF
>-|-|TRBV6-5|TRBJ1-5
TGTGCCAGCGGGGCGGGCAATCAGCCCCAGCATTTT
CASGAGNQPQHF
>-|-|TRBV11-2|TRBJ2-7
TGTGCCAGCAGCTTAGGGGGCTCGAACTCCTACGAGCAGTACTTC
CASSLGGSNSYEQYF
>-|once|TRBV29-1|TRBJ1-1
TGCAGCGTTGAGCAACAGAATTATCTACCCCTGTACACTGAAGCTTTCTTT
CSVEQQNYLPLYTEAFF
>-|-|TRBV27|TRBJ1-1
TGTGCCAGCAAAAAGGACACCGAAGCTTTCTTT
CASKKDTEAFF
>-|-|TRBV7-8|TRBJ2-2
TGTGCCAGCAGCTTAATTTCCGGGATAAACACCGGGGAGCTGTTTTTT
CASSLISGINTGELFF
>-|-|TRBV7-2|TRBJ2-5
TGTGCCAGCAGCCCGACAGGCAATCAAGAGACCCAGTACTTC
CASSPTGNQETQYF
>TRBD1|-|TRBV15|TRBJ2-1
TGTGCCACCAGCAGACTCGACAGGGGTTCCTACAATGAGCAGTTCTTC
CATSRLDRGSYNEQFF
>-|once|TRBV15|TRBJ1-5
TGTGCCACCAGCAGAGCGACAGATAATCAGCCCCAGCATTTT
CATSRATDNQPQHF
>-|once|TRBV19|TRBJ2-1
TGTGCCAGTACCCCCGACAGCTACAATGAGCAGTTCTTC
CASTPDSYNEQFF
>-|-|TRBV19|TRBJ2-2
TGTGCCAGTAGGCCCCGGGGGGCTCAAACCGGGGAGCTGTTTTTT
CASRPRGAQTGELFF
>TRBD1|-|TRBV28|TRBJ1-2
TGTGCCAGCAGCGTTTATGGGACAGGGGTTTTTGGCTACACCTTC
CASSVYGTGVFGYTF